This T cell receptor (beta chain) was found in a study of beta chain features in type 1 diabetes (dated by TCRdb to between 2018 and 2020). As for the study more broadly: No differences in mean age, gender distribution, total cell number or subset yield were found between patients and healthy donors. Across all samples, fewer than 110,000,000 sorted cells were examined, and cell number per subset correlated strongly with RNA yield. Regulatory and stem cell-like memory subsets were obtained from only 8 patients and roughly eight healthy donors, while naive and central memory subsets were obtained from all 28 donors. The study compared TCRB repertoires of sorted circulating CD4+ T cell subsets between recently diagnosed type 1 diabetes patients and matched healthy donors. The research as a whole found: In all four CD4+ subsets, TCRB CDR3 length was moderately but significantly shorter in type 1 diabetes patients. Because the HLA sub-analyses included only small numbers of individuals, any influence of HLA type on TCRB rearrangement was left unresolved. Shorter templates might be favored by PCR, yet because patient and control samples were amplified and corrected together, any such skew would affect both groups equally. Naive, central memory and regulatory TCRB repertoires appeared more similar among patients than among healthy donors. Fewer insertions and more nucleotide deletions at VDJ recombination sites were observed in patients with type 1 diabetes, implying thymic rearrangement abnormalities. Because cDNA was sequenced instead of genomic DNA, activated cells with high expression could be over-represented, although the groups did not differ in activation or CD3 levels.

The entire isolated RNA was reverse transcribed using the High Capacity cDNA Reverse Transcription Kit, and thus expressed TCRB transcripts were sequenced. Naive, central memory and regulatory T cell samples underwent deep immunoSEQ sequencing, averaging around 3.9 million total reads per sample. Sorted cells were lysed in RLT buffer, and RNA was extracted using DNase-treated RNeasy Micro or Mini kits according to cell number. Each cell subset was processed on its own to prevent cross-contamination, while patient and healthy donor samples were processed together. Using the immunoSEQ multiplex PCR, TCRB sequences were amplified from cDNA into 87-bp fragments spanning the CDR3 region. The amplicons were sequenced using the Illumina HiSeq platform. Regarding the original processing steps: Synthetic template baselines were used to correct PCR bias computationally, reads within Hamming distance 2 were collapsed together, and singletons that could not be merged were discarded. By aligning reads against IMGT, V, D and J genes, CDR3 length, and insertions or deletions at six rearrangement sites were assigned. Within each subset, clonotype counts were normalized to sorted cell number, and only after that were true diversity and Gini coefficients computed with the tcR R package. Repertoire sharing was quantified using the overlap coefficient calculated on TCRB nucleotide sequences. Out-of-frame TCRB sequences from naive cells were analyzed to stand in for the pre-selection repertoire. TCRdb stores this immuneACCESS table with in-frame sequences only. Part of the clones is absent; in the studies checked, under half of the shortfall reflects unresolved V genes, and no reason is known for the rest. V, J and clone size are taken as reported in that table, and D and trimming were inferred from the DNA itself. The sample profile shows fewer than 650,000 clones; roughly a sixth of them were found once. The ten largest clones capture about 0.097% of the sample.

Measured from the cysteine to the phenylalanine, the CDR3 is 13 residues long. The retained sequence is limited to the CDR3, 39 bases, with the frame set at the first base. The germline V gene (reference sequence) specifies SGHNT as CDR1 and YYREEE as CDR2. V and J are truncated by 0 bases and 1 base respectively, leaving an intervening sequence of 4 bases. The table lists this clone with a few counts. It lacks a known antigen. The input lacks base qualities; no much larger clone sits a single base away. Distinct nucleotide sequences in the sample also encode this CDR3. Each donor gave one peripheral blood draw, averaging around 0.11 L, which was collected into heparinised tubes. Using a panel that included CD45RO, CCR7, CD25, CD127, CD95 and CD27, naive, central memory, regulatory and stem cell-like memory CD4+ T cells were sorted on a BD FACSAria II. All sorted populations exceeded 95% purity. PBMCs were isolated right away by Lymphoprep density gradient centrifugation and were stained directly, without culture. To minimize batch effects, samples were stained and sorted in pairs, one healthy donor with one patient per experiment.

The rearranged chain carries TRBV5-4 and TRBJ1-1, with the D gene not confidently named. The sample was naive CD4+ T cells from blood. Explained via the paper, the cell subset or site label denotes: true naive CD4+ T cells. The clonotype was recovered from a man between 18 and 29 years old in good health. The DNA is TGTGCCAGCAGCTTGGGTGGGAACACTGAAGCTTTCTTT. This gives the protein CASSLGGNTEAFF. The full variable domain, completed from the reference TRBV5-4 and TRBJ1-1 proteins outside the CDR3, reads ETGVTQSPTHLIKTRGQQVTLRCSSQSGHNTVSWYQQALGQGPQFIFQYYREEENGRGNFPPRFSGLQFPNYSSELNVNALELDDSALYLCASSLGGNTEAFFGQGTRLTVV.